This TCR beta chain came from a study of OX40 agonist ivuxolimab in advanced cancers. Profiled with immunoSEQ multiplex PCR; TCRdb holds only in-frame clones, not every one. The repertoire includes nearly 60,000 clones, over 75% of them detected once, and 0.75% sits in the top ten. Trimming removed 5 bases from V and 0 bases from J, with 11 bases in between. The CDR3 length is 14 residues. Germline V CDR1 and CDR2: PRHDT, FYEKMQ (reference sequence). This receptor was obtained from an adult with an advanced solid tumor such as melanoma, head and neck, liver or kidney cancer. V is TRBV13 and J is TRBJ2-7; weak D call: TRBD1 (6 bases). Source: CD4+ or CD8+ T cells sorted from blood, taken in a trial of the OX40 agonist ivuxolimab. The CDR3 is CASSPHRASYEQYF. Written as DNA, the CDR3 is TGTGCCAGCAGCCCGCACAGGGCCTCCTACGAGCAGTACTTC.